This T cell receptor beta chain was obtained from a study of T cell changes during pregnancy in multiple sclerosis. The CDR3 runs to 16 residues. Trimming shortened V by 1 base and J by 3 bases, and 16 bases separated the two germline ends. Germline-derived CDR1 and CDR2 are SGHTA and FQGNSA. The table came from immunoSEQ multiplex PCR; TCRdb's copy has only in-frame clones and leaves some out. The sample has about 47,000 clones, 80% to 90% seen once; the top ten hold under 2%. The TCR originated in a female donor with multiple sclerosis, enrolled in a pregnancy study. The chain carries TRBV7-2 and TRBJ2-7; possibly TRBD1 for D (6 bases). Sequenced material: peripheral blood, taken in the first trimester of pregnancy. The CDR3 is CASSLVSGGGGYEQYF. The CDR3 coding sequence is TGTGCCAGCAGCTTAGTCTCAGGTGGGGGCGGCTACGAGCAGTACTTC. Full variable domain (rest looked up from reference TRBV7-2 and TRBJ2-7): GAGVSQSPSNKVTEKGKDVELRCDPISGHTALYWYRQSLGQGLEFLIYFQGNSAPDKSGLPSDRFSAERTGGSVSTLTIQRTQQEDSAVYLCASSLVSGGGGYEQYFGPGTRLTVT.